What follows are 14 T cell receptor beta chains derived from one specimen sequenced in a study of T cells in Graves' hyperthyroidism and ophthalmopathy. TCR beta CDR3 regions were amplified from RNA. An initial round of RT-PCR targeting the TCR CDR3 relied on the HTBI primer set. TCRdb itself ran the multiplex PCR reads through MiXCR, one entry per CDR3 protein. The data contain about 720,000 distinct CDR3 sequences, approximately 19% of them seen just once; the ten biggest clones take up around 15%. The sequenced sample consisted of blood. The receptors originated from a woman between 50 and 59 years old with Graves' hyperthyroidism that later progressed to Graves' ophthalmopathy.

This clonotype was seen only a few times. This rearrangement joins TRBV28 to TRBJ1-4, with D maybe TRBD1 (5 bases). V lost 6 bases and J 7 bases, leaving 15 bases between the germline ends. CDR1 and CDR2 from the germline V gene are MDHEN and SYDVKM. There are 14 residues in the CDR3. The CDR3 bases are TGTGCCAGCAGGGTGGGGGGGAGGACTGAAAAACTGTTTTTT. This sequence encodes CASRVGGRTEKLFF.

The rearrangement uses TRBV13 and TRBJ1-1; tentative D call: TRBD1 (6 bases). V lost 1 base and J 1 base, leaving 10 bases between the germline ends. The CDR3 sequence is 15 residues long. Germline assignment: CDR1 PRHDT and CDR2 FYEKMQ (reference sequence). The CDR3 DNA reads as TGTGCCAGCAGCTTAGAGGGGGGAAAGAACACTGAAGCTTTCTTT. Protein product: CASSLEGGKNTEAFF.

The table lists this clonotype with a few counts. The rearrangement uses TRBV5-6 and TRBJ2-1; 11 nucleotides agree with TRBD2. Trimming at V came to 0 bases and at J to 7 bases, leaving 12 bases not matched to a gene. The CDR3 has 18 amino acids. Germline values: CDR1 SGHDT, CDR2 YYEEEE. The CDR3 protein is CASSLDMASGGKGNEQFF. In DNA form, the CDR3 reads TGTGCCAGCAGCTTGGACATGGCTAGCGGGGGGAAAGGGAATGAGCAGTTCTTC. Full variable domain (missing parts from reference TRBV5-6 and TRBJ2-1): DAGVTQSPTHLIKTRGQQVTLRCSPKSGHDTVSWYQQALGQGPQFIFQYYEEEERQRGNFPDRFSGHQFPNYSSELNVNALLLGDSALYLCASSLDMASGGKGNEQFFGPGTRLTVL.

This chain connects TRBV19 to TRBJ1-4, with no clear D. Germline values: CDR1 LNHDA, CDR2 SQIVND (reference sequence). The CDR3 has 13 amino acids. The V end lost 7 bases, the J end lost 5 bases, and 11 bases lay between the germline ends. This CDR3 reads CASNGPPNEKLFF. Written as DNA, the CDR3 is TGTGCCAGTAACGGGCCGCCGAATGAAAAACTGTTTTTT.

The chain couples TRBV12-3 or TRBV12-4 to TRBJ1-2; tentatively, D is TRBD1 (5 bases). With 2 bases removed from V and 3 bases from J, the gap between germline ends came to 7 bases. This CDR3 comprises 13 residues. The CDR3 is CASSLLRDYGYTF. The DNA of the CDR3 is TGTGCCAGCAGTTTACTCAGGGACTATGGCTACACCTTC.

This clonotype came up many times. V usage is TRBV27 and J usage is TRBJ1-1; no clear D. This CDR3 contains 15 residues. With 6 bases removed from V and 4 bases from J, the gap between germline ends came to 18 bases. The germline gives CDR1 MNHEY, CDR2 SMNVEV (reference sequence). The DNA of the CDR3 is TGTGCCAGCAGCCCCCAAGTCCTTAAGGTCACTGAAGCTTTCTTT. Translation gives CASSPQVLKVTEAFF.

The chain uses TRBV27 and TRBJ2-5, with 9 bases identical to TRBD1. The CDR3 extends over 14 amino acids. The V gene end was trimmed by 5 bases and the J gene end by 7 bases; junction bases not matched to a gene: 8. Germline V gene data show CDR1 as MNHEY and CDR2 as SMNVEV (reference sequence). The CDR3 coding sequence is TGTGCCAGCAGTAGGACAGGGGTCGGCGGGACCCAGTACTTC. Amino acid sequence: CASSRTGVGGTQYF.

Points on this clonotype: Relative to the germline gene, one junction end is altered; a read error may explain this. V usage is TRBV15 and J usage is TRBJ1-4, with TRBD1 matching 7 bases. The CDR3 has 16 residues. Germline CDR1 and CDR2: LNHNV and YYDKDF (reference sequence). CDR3 amino acids: CATSGLTQGLSEKLLF. The CDR3 DNA follows: TGTGCCACCAGCGGACTGACACAGGGGTTGAGTGAAAAACTGCTTTTT.

For this clonotype: This clone may be a read error of a much larger clone one base away. This sequence joins TRBV20-1 and TRBJ1-1, with 7 bases fitting TRBD1. V lost 5 bases to trimming and J lost 5 bases; unmatched junction nucleotides: 11. This CDR3 has 14 amino acids. Germline CDR1 and CDR2: DFQATT and SNEGSKA (reference sequence). The CDR3 loop reads CSAELNRGMTEAFF. The CDR3 DNA reads as TGCAGTGCTGAACTAAACAGGGGAATGACTGAAGCTTTCTTT.

This clonotype was seen a few times. The rearrangement joins TRBV7-6 to TRBJ2-2; no clear D. Per the germline V gene, CDR1 is SGHVS and CDR2 is FNYEAQ. V was trimmed by 8 bases and J by 5 bases, leaving 3 bases between them. The CDR3 contains 10 residues. CDR3 in DNA: TGTGCCAGCGGTACCGGGGAGCTGTTTTTT. Translating gives CASGTGELFF.

This clonotype was seen a handful of times. V and J are TRBV20-1 and TRBJ1-2, with no clear D. V lost 1 base and J lost 1, with 7 bases in between. This CDR3 spans 13 amino acids. Germline V lookup: CDR1 DFQATT, CDR2 SNEGSKA (reference sequence). CDR3 nucleotide sequence: TGCAGTGCTAGAGTTCCTTTTAACTATGGCTACACCTTC. Protein sequence: CSARVPFNYGYTF.

As concerns this clonotype: A read error may explain this, as a much larger clone is one base away. The chain has TRBV7-9 and TRBJ2-3; D possibly uses TRBD1 or TRBD2 (7 bases each). Germline V gene sequence: CDR1 SEHNR, CDR2 FQNEAQ (reference sequence). The CDR3 length is 14 residues. This chain's CDR3 is CASSLRAGTDAQYF. The DNA for the CDR3 is TGTGCCAGCAGCTTACGAGCGGGGACAGATGCGCAGTATTTT.

This clonotype was detected many times. The CDR3 DNA sequence: TGTGCCTGGAGTGGACAGCGATACAATGAGCAGTTCTTC. It codes for CAWSGQRYNEQFF. This chain joins TRBV30 and TRBJ2-1; the D gene is possibly TRBD1 (5 bases). V shed 1 base and J shed 4 bases, with 8 bases lying between them. Per germline, CDR1 GTSNPN and CDR2 SVGIG (reference sequence). The CDR3 length is 13 residues.

For this clonotype: A much larger clone differs from this one at a single base, so this may be a read error. This chain links TRBV2 with TRBJ2-3, with 9 bases matching TRBD2. The CDR3 loop spans 16 amino acids. Germline V CDR1 and CDR2: SNHLY, FYNNEI. CDR3 loop: CVSNKRSGGLTNTQYF. The CDR3 DNA reads as TGTGTCAGCAACAAAAGAAGCGGGGGGCTCACAAATACGCAGTATTTT.